The 2 T cell receptor beta chains presented below share a single source sample, sequenced in a study of cytomegalovirus exposure and HLA in healthy donors. PCR amplification relied on 60 Vbeta primers (plus 13 Jbeta primers). The data were produced by immunoSEQ multiplex PCR, yet TCRdb's version contains in-frame clones alone and is incomplete. The sample holds some 54,000 clones; around 66% are singletons and the top ten take under 3%. The sample taken for sequencing was PBMCs. All receptors come from a man between 18 and 29 years old in good health and CMV-seronegative.

The V gene is TRBV4-3, the J gene TRBJ1-5; a weak D match, TRBD1 (6 bases). Germline CDR1 LGHNA, CDR2 YSLEER. V lost 5 bases and J 2 bases, leaving 13 bases between the germline ends. The CDR3 runs to 15 residues. Written as DNA, the CDR3 is TGCGCCAGCAGCGAAAAACCAGGGGGCAATCAGCCCCAGCATTTT. Its protein product is CASSEKPGGNQPQHF.

This chain links TRBV7-2 with TRBJ1-1; TRBD1 agrees at 7 bases. Germline CDR1 reads SGHTA; CDR2 reads FQGNSA. V gave up 5 bases and J gave up 1 base; unmatched junction bases: 4. The CDR3 loop spans 14 amino acids. The CDR3 sequence is CASSTRQGNTEAFF. CDR3 nucleotide sequence: TGTGCCAGCAGCACACGACAGGGGAACACTGAAGCTTTCTTT.